The 24 T cell receptor beta chains given below trace back to one sample, sequenced in a study of identifying expanded T cells in peripheral blood. Clones were read by immunoSEQ multiplex PCR, and TCRdb kept only the in-frame ones, dropping some. The sample holds 90,000 to 100,000 clones, 85% to 90% seen once. The sample taken for sequencing was blood. Source of these receptors: a person between 18 and 75 years old in good health.

The chain joins TRBV5-5 to TRBJ2-2; TRBD2 is a possible D gene (5 bases). V lost 0 bases and J lost 4, with 10 bases in between. CDR3 length: 15 amino acids. Germline V gene sequence: CDR1 SGHKS, CDR2 YYEKEE (reference sequence). CDR3 region: CASSLDGKSTGELFF. In nucleotides, the CDR3 is TGTGCCAGCAGCTTGGACGGGAAGTCCACCGGGGAGCTGTTTTTT.

The chain has TRBV7-3 and TRBJ2-2, with TRBD1 matching 8 bases. From germline, CDR1 is SGHTA and CDR2 FQGTGA. V lost 3 bases to trimming and J lost 7 bases; unmatched junction nucleotides: 7. This CDR3 is built from 15 residues. In DNA, the CDR3 is TGTGCCAGCAGCTTTTCCTCAGGGGGCGTCGGGGAGCTGTTTTTT. It encodes CASSFSSGGVGELFF.

The chain is built from TRBV9 and TRBJ1-2, with a possible D match to TRBD1 (6 bases). Deletions cut 4 bases from V and 2 bases from J, with 12 bases between. This CDR3 has 14 amino acids. The V gene's germline CDR1 is SGDLS and CDR2 YYNGEE. The CDR3: CASSLRTDNYGYTF. The DNA of the CDR3 is TGTGCCAGCAGCCTAAGGACAGACAACTATGGCTACACCTTC.

This clone was detected only once. V gene TRBV5-1 combines with J gene TRBJ1-1; D gene uncertain. V was trimmed by 0 bases and J by 8 bases, leaving 8 bases between them. In germline, CDR1 is SGHRS, CDR2 YFSETQ. The CDR3 has 12 amino acids. The CDR3 DNA is TGCGCCAGCAGCTTGGACTGGCAGGAAGCTTTCTTT. It translates to CASSLDWQEAFF. The full variable domain, rest sourced from reference TRBV5-1 and TRBJ1-1, is KAGVTQTPRYLIKTRGQQVTLSCSPISGHRSVSWYQQTPGQGLQFLFEYFSETQRNKGNFPGRFSGRQFSNSRSEMNVSTLELGDSALYLCASSLDWQEAFFGQGTRLTVV.

The chain employs TRBV28 and TRBJ2-5; D might be TRBD1 (6 bases). The CDR3 consists of 15 residues. Germline lookup yields CDR1 MDHEN and CDR2 SYDVKM. Deletions cut 4 bases from V and 3 bases from J, with 15 bases between. The CDR3 reads CASSSYNRVEETQYF. The CDR3 DNA is TGTGCCAGCAGTTCATACAACAGGGTAGAAGAGACCCAGTACTTC.

This rearrangement joins TRBV6-1 to TRBJ2-7; 7 nucleotides align to TRBD1. Germline V gives CDR1 MNHNS, CDR2 SASEGT. The CDR3 runs to 15 residues. V dropped 3 bases and J dropped 0; count of bases not matched to a gene: 5. In DNA, the CDR3 is TGTGCCAGCAGTGACCCTACAGGGGACTCCTACGAGCAGTACTTC. Encoded protein: CASSDPTGDSYEQYF.

V is TRBV11-2 and J is TRBJ1-3, with D hard to call. The germline V and J ends were trimmed by 2 bases and 3 bases, with 11 bases remaining between them. Germline V gene sequence: CDR1 SGHAT, CDR2 FQNNGV. The CDR3 length is 15 residues. CDR3 sequence: CASSLTATLGNTIYF. DNA of the CDR3: TGTGCCAGCAGCTTAACTGCTACCCTTGGAAACACCATATATTTT.

The chain recombines TRBV5-1 with TRBJ2-1; TRBD1 aligns across 8 bases. Germline CDR1 reads SGHRS; CDR2 reads YFSETQ. J lost 6 bases, V lost 0 bases, and 5 bases had no gene match. This CDR3 spans 15 amino acids. The CDR3 here is CASSLAGGAGNEQFF. The CDR3 DNA reads as TGCGCCAGCAGCTTGGCAGGGGGCGCAGGCAATGAGCAGTTCTTC.

This clone was counted only a few times. V is TRBV6-4 and J is TRBJ1-6, with 10 positions matching TRBD1. This CDR3 contains 15 residues. Looked up from germline, CDR1 is MRHNA and CDR2 is SNTAGT. After removal of 4 bases from V and 5 bases from J, the junction contained 2 bases not matched to a gene. CDR3 DNA: TGTGCCAGCAGTGCCGGGACAGGGGATAATTCACCCCTCCACTTT. Its protein is CASSAGTGDNSPLHF.

V and J are TRBV29-1 and TRBJ2-7; 8 bases map to TRBD1. This CDR3 has 15 amino acids. CDR1 is SQVTM and CDR2 is ANQGSEA in the germline V gene. After removal of 4 bases from V and 2 bases from J, the junction contained 10 bases not matched to a gene. This CDR3 reads CSVGEGGQVTYEQYF. CDR3 nucleotide sequence: TGCAGCGTTGGTGAGGGGGGACAGGTCACCTACGAGCAGTACTTC.

This clone was counted a few times. J is TRBJ2-5 and V is TRBV6-1, with 9 bases matching TRBD1. The CDR3 length is 15 residues. V gave up 8 bases and J gave up 5 bases; unmatched junction bases: 12. CDR1 MNHNS and CDR2 SASEGT come from the germline V gene. The CDR3 DNA reads as TGTGCCAGCGGCGACCGGGACAGGGAGAGGGAGACCCAGTACTTC. As protein: CASGDRDRERETQYF.

This clone was observed a few times. The chain carries TRBV2 and TRBJ1-2; D is unresolved. Deletions cut 2 bases from V and 6 bases from J, with 13 bases between. The CDR3 is made up of 14 amino acids. Germline V lookup: CDR1 SNHLY, CDR2 FYNNEI. The CDR3 loop reads CASSERTVSDGYTF. CDR3 nucleotides: TGTGCCAGCAGTGAAAGGACCGTCTCGGATGGCTACACCTTC.

This chain connects TRBV15 to TRBJ2-7; D remains unclear. Germline V gives CDR1 LNHNV, CDR2 YYDKDF (reference sequence). Deletions cut 1 base from V and 7 bases from J, with 14 bases between. This CDR3 region has 14 residues. CDR3: CATSRGVGAEEQYF. The CDR3 DNA is TGTGCCACCAGCAGAGGGGTAGGTGCGGAAGAGCAGTACTTC.

V is TRBV30 and J is TRBJ2-2; D is undetermined. V was trimmed by 0 bases and J by 1 base, leaving 6 bases between them. This CDR3 spans 14 amino acids. Germline V gene lookup returns CDR1 GTSNPN and CDR2 SVGIG (reference sequence). In nucleotides, the CDR3 is TGTGCCTGGAGTGTAGGGAAGAACACCGGGGAGCTGTTTTTT. The encoded protein is CAWSVGKNTGELFF.

This sequence joins TRBV7-9 and TRBJ1-3; D perhaps matches TRBD1 (6 bases). From germline, CDR1 is SEHNR and CDR2 FQNEAQ (reference sequence). V shed 4 bases and J shed 7 bases, with 14 bases lying between them. The CDR3 is 14 amino acids. CDR3 residues: CASSSGQRTNTIYF. CDR3 DNA sequence: TGTGCCAGCAGCTCCGGACAGAGAACGAACACCATATATTTT. Looking up the rest from reference TRBV7-9 and TRBJ1-3 gives the full variable domain: DTGVSQNPRHKITKRGQNVTFRCDPISEHNRLYWYRQTLGQGPEFLTYFQNEAQLEKSRLLSDRFSAERPKGSFSTLEIQRTEQGDSAMYLCASSSGQRTNTIYFGEGSWLTVV.

This chain links TRBV6-1 with TRBJ2-2; 9 positions agree with TRBD1. The CDR3 extends over 15 amino acids. The J segment lost 1 base and the V segment lost 5 bases, leaving 2 bases of the junction unmatched. Germline V gene lookup returns CDR1 MNHNS and CDR2 SASEGT. The CDR3 spells CASSRTGENTGELFF. The CDR3 DNA sequence: TGTGCCAGCAGTAGGACAGGGGAGAACACCGGGGAGCTGTTTTTT.

This chain connects TRBV5-3 to TRBJ1-1; no definite D call. TRBV5-3 is given ORF status, its function remaining uncertain. V lost 0 bases, J lost 1 base, and 10 bases lay in between. CDR3 length: 15 residues. The CDR3 sequence is CARSLDSRGNTEAFF. The CDR3, as DNA: TGTGCCAGAAGCTTGGACAGTCGGGGGAACACTGAAGCTTTCTTT.

The rearrangement uses TRBV6-5 and TRBJ2-3; the match to TRBD1 covers 10 bases. This CDR3 comprises 15 residues. The germline V gene has CDR1 MNHEY and CDR2 SVGAGI. The ends lost 4 bases at V and 6 bases at J; junction bases unmatched: 7. Here the CDR3 reads CASSSPGQGTDTQYF. CDR3 DNA: TGTGCCAGCAGTTCTCCGGGACAGGGGACTGATACGCAGTATTTT.

This sequence joins TRBV6-5 and TRBJ2-5; perhaps TRBD2 as D (6 bases). Germline V CDR1 and CDR2: MNHEY, SVGAGI. The V end lost 7 bases, the J end lost 8 bases, and 14 bases lay between the germline ends. The CDR3 is 12 amino acids. This chain's CDR3 is CASTTWGDTQYF. DNA for the CDR3: TGTGCCAGCACAACGTGGGGGGACACCCAGTACTTC.

This clone showed up just once. The chain links TRBV29-1 to TRBJ2-5; weak D call: TRBD2 (5 bases). Germline V CDR1 and CDR2: SQVTM, ANQGSEA. The CDR3 contains 14 residues. Between the trimmed V and J ends, which lost 4 bases and 0 bases, there was a span of 12 bases. The CDR3 DNA reads as TGCAGCGTTGCGGGGTGGGGTAACCAAGAGACCCAGTACTTC. Amino acids: CSVAGWGNQETQYF.

V and J are TRBV10-2 and TRBJ2-7; 11 positions match TRBD2. The J segment lost 7 bases and the V segment lost 5 bases, leaving 16 bases of the junction unmatched. Germline loops: CDR1 WSHSY, CDR2 SAAADI. The CDR3 spans 17 residues. CDR3 region: CASSNTAGTSGMGEQYF. In DNA form, the CDR3 reads TGCGCCAGCAGTAACACGGCAGGGACTAGCGGAATGGGAGAGCAGTACTTC.

This clone has just one count. The chain uses TRBV5-1 and TRBJ2-1, with D possibly being TRBD2 (5 bases). Trimming took 2 bases from V and 0 from J, leaving 9 bases between them. The CDR3 contains 15 residues. CDR1 is SGHRS, CDR2 YFSETQ, per germline. The CDR3 coding sequence is TGCGCCAGCAGCTTTGGACTTCTCTCCTACAATGAGCAGTTCTTC. It encodes CASSFGLLSYNEQFF.

The chain combines TRBV10-1 with TRBJ2-7; no clear D. The CDR3 loop spans 15 amino acids. Germline CDR1 WNHNN, CDR2 SYGVQD (reference sequence). Between the trimmed V and J ends, which lost 6 bases and 6 bases, there was a span of 21 bases. The DNA of the CDR3 is TGCGCCAGCAGGCTACTGCACCCTCAAGTTAGCGAGCAGTACTTC. Translating it yields CASRLLHPQVSEQYF.

V is TRBV9 and J is TRBJ2-2; tentatively, D is TRBD1 (6 bases). Trimming removed 4 bases at V and 3 bases at J, with 19 bases between. The CDR3 runs to 17 residues. Germline V CDR1 and CDR2: SGDLS, YYNGEE. CDR3 DNA sequence: TGTGCCAGCAGCTCGCAGTGGGGGCGTGGTGACACCGGGGAGCTGTTTTTT. Its translation is CASSSQWGRGDTGELFF.